The subject of this entry is one T cell receptor beta chain. Its antigen is still unknown. V lost 4 bases, J lost 5 bases, and 14 bases lay in between. Per the germline V gene, CDR1 is LGHNT and CDR2 is FRNRAP. The CDR3 loop spans 15 amino acids. The data were obtained in a study of T cell responses to AZD1222 COVID-19 vaccine. Study conclusions and caveats: Across the whole spike, CD4 TCRs peaked at regions 160-218 and 743-854. Clonal diversity was possibly underestimated; the donors were predominantly white British and more often female. As reported, nearly half of all spike-specific TCRs target variant regions that are unmutated.

Sequencing used immunoSEQ multiplex PCR; TCRdb keeps in-frame clones, though not all of them. The sample shows 95,000 to 100,000 clones, roughly 90% of them seen only once. The gene calls are TRBV12-5 and TRBJ2-2, with D tentatively TRBD1 (5 bases). Material: peripheral blood, obtained on day 0 of AZD1222 vaccination. The TCR sequence derives from an adult in good health. This CDR3 is CASGSPGWETGELFF. The CDR3 nucleotides read TGTGCTAGTGGTTCGCCAGGGTGGGAAACCGGGGAGCTGTTTTTT.